The 19 T cell receptor beta chains listed next were all sequenced from one sample in a study of cytomegalovirus exposure and HLA in healthy donors. PCR employed 60 Vbeta and 13 Jbeta primers. Clones were sequenced by immunoSEQ multiplex PCR, and TCRdb holds only the in-frame ones, with some missing. This sample carries under 150,000 clones, around 82% of them seen once, and the ten largest clones take around 7%. Input material: PBMCs. These receptors originate from a man aged 35-49 years in good health and CMV-seropositive.

The rearrangement links TRBV11-2 to TRBJ2-7; 8 bases align to TRBD2. The germline V gene has CDR1 SGHAT and CDR2 FQNNGV. V lost 5 bases and J lost 5; bases outside the gene matches: 8. The CDR3 is 14 amino acids. CDR3 protein: CASSRGTRFDEQYF. The CDR3 bases are TGTGCCAGCAGCCGAGGGACTAGATTCGACGAGCAGTACTTC.

This clone is categorized as medium-sized (0.01 to 0.1%). The chain links TRBV19 to TRBJ1-4; TRBD1 might be the D (5 bases). The CDR3 extends over 15 amino acids. Per germline, CDR1 LNHDA and CDR2 SQIVND (reference sequence). V dropped 9 bases and J dropped 7 bases, with 21 bases sitting between them. The CDR3 is CARKRPSGGAEKLFF. CDR3 nucleotides: TGTGCCAGGAAACGCCCTTCTGGAGGGGCTGAAAAACTGTTTTTT. The full variable domain, rest sourced from reference TRBV19 and TRBJ1-4, is DGGITQSPKYLFRKEGQNVTLSCEQNLNHDAMYWYRQDPGQGLRLIYYSQIVNDFQKGDIAEGYSVSREKKESFPLTVTSAQKNPTAFYLCARKRPSGGAEKLFFGSGTQLSVL.

This chain uses TRBV19 with TRBJ2-1; 10 bases fit TRBD2. V dropped 5 bases and J dropped 3; count of bases not matched to a gene: 4. The CDR3 has 15 amino acids. Germline CDR1 reads LNHDA; CDR2 reads SQIVND (reference sequence). In DNA, the CDR3 is TGTGCCAGTAGTCGAGCGGGAGGGTTCTACAATGAGCAGTTCTTC. Its protein is CASSRAGGFYNEQFF.

The chain links TRBV4-3 to TRBJ2-7; D is perhaps TRBD1 (6 bases). Germline lookup yields CDR1 LGHNA and CDR2 YSLEER. This CDR3 contains 15 residues. Between the trimmed V and J ends, which lost 1 base and 4 bases, there was a span of 14 bases. In DNA, the CDR3 is TGCGCCAGCAGCCAAGCGCAGGGGAAGGCGTACGAGCAGTACTTC. Translation: CASSQAQGKAYEQYF.

This clone was detected only a few times. The chain employs TRBV7-9 and TRBJ1-4; 7 positions match TRBD1. The V segment lost 3 bases and the J segment 4 bases; nucleotides outside the gene matches: 2. CDR1 is SEHNR and CDR2 is FQNEAQ in the germline V gene (reference sequence). There are 14 residues in the CDR3. The DNA of the CDR3 is TGTGCCAGCAGCTTCGACAGGGATAATGAAAAACTGTTTTTT. Translated: CASSFDRDNEKLFF.

Written as DNA, the CDR3 is TGTGCCAGCAGTGATCCACAGGGTTTAGGAGAGACCCAGTACTTC. This gives the protein CASSDPQGLGETQYF. The chain uses TRBV2 and TRBJ2-5; a weak D match, TRBD1 (6 bases). The CDR3 extends over 15 amino acids. Germline CDR1 is SNHLY and CDR2 is FYNNEI. Trimming cost V 3 bases and J 4 bases, with 15 bases left between them.

V is TRBV4-1 and J is TRBJ2-5; 8 bases fit TRBD2. With V trimmed by 1 base and J by 5 bases, 12 bases remained unmatched. The CDR3 covers 17 residues. Germline CDR1 is MGHRA and CDR2 is YSYEKL. The CDR3 DNA follows: TGCGCCAGCAGCCAAGTTACGGGGGGGGCCGCGAGGGAGACCCAGTACTTC. Protein sequence: CASSQVTGGAARETQYF.

The chain joins TRBV7-8 to TRBJ1-1; tentatively, D is TRBD1 (6 bases). Germline CDR1 is SGHVS and CDR2 is FQNEAQ. The CDR3 runs 18 residues. Trimming left V 0 bases short and J 5 bases short, with 22 bases between. DNA for the CDR3: TGTGCCAGCAGCTTAGCGTCGGGTGTGGGGGGGCGAGGTACTGAAGCTTTCTTT. Its protein product is CASSLASGVGGRGTEAFF.

The V and J genes are TRBV21-1 and TRBJ2-4; the listed D gene, TRBD1, was not tested against the DNA. TRBV21-1 is tagged as a pseudogene. The CDR3 totals 18 residues. CDR3 loop: CASSNTFWGRDRGNIQYF. The CDR3 DNA reads TGTGCCAGCAGCAACACCTTTTGGGGGAGGGACAGGGGAAACATTCAGTACTTC.

In this sample, this clone turned up a few times. The V and J genes are TRBV7-9 and TRBJ1-1, with D possibly being TRBD1 (5 bases). The CDR3 loop spans 15 amino acids. CDR1 and CDR2 (germline): SEHNR, FQNEAQ (reference sequence). Trimming shortened V by 0 bases and J by 3 bases, and 11 bases separated the two germline ends. This CDR3 reads CASSLASQGYTEAFF. CDR3 sequence (DNA): TGTGCCAGCAGCTTAGCGTCCCAGGGTTACACTGAAGCTTTCTTT.

This chain joins TRBV9 and TRBJ2-1; D unclear. Germline CDR1 is SGDLS and CDR2 is YYNGEE. There are 15 residues in the CDR3. V shed 4 bases and J shed 8 bases, with 19 bases lying between them. As DNA, the CDR3 is TGTGCCAGCAGCTCAAAACAACCAGGTCGTGATGAGCAGTTCTTC. It encodes CASSSKQPGRDEQFF.

V and J are TRBV30 and TRBJ1-2; tentative D call: TRBD1 (5 bases). The V gene lost 0 bases and the J gene lost 2 bases, with 10 bases spanning the gap. The CDR3 has 14 residues. Germline V gene lookup returns CDR1 GTSNPN and CDR2 SVGIG (reference sequence). The CDR3 DNA reads TGTGCCTGGAGTGTAGGGGCAAGAAACTATGGCTACACCTTC. This translates into CAWSVGARNYGYTF.

The chain links TRBV9 to TRBJ1-1; tentatively, D is TRBD1 (5 bases). V was cut by 4 bases and J by 13 bases, with 23 bases left in between. CDR1 SGDLS and CDR2 YYNGEE come from the germline V gene. The CDR3 loop spans 14 amino acids. CDR3 DNA: TGTGCCAGCAGCTCTACTACAGGTATTACTCGCTTTTTCTTT. This encodes CASSSTTGITRFFF.

This chain uses TRBV30 with TRBJ2-7; TRBD2 agrees at 9 bases. V was pared by 7 bases and J by 7 bases, with 5 bases of the junction left unmatched. The CDR3 runs to 11 residues. The germline V gene has CDR1 GTSNPN and CDR2 SVGIG (reference sequence). The DNA of the CDR3 is TGTGCCTATAGCGGGAGCCAAGAGCAGTACTTC. Translating it yields CAYSGSQEQYF.

This sequence joins TRBV7-9 and TRBJ1-1; the D is unclear. CDR1 SEHNR and CDR2 FQNEAQ come from the germline V gene (reference sequence). This CDR3 is built from 16 residues. Trimming took off 5 bases at V and 0 bases at J, with 16 bases between the two ends. The CDR3 nucleotides read TGTGCCAGCAGCCCCCTCGGTGGAGGGTTGAACACTGAAGCTTTCTTT. Its protein is CASSPLGGGLNTEAFF.

The chain joins TRBV5-4 to TRBJ2-1, with a tentative D call TRBD2 (7 bases). CDR3 length: 14 residues. Trimming left V 3 bases short and J 6 bases short, with 13 bases between. Per the germline V gene, CDR1 is SGHNT and CDR2 is YYREEE (reference sequence). CDR3 residues: CASSWWGGANEQFF. The CDR3, as DNA: TGTGCCAGCAGCTGGTGGGGGGGGGCCAATGAGCAGTTCTTC.

This clone occurred once. The rearrangement joins TRBV6-1 to TRBJ1-5; no definite D call. CDR1 is MNHNS and CDR2 is SASEGT in the germline V gene. V was clipped by 3 bases and J by 4 bases, with 13 bases between them. This CDR3 comprises 15 residues. The CDR3 DNA reads TGTGCCAGCAGTGATTTAACTCCTGCTAATCAGCCCCAGCATTTT. Residues: CASSDLTPANQPQHF.

The V gene is TRBV11-2, the J gene TRBJ1-1; tentatively, D is TRBD1 (5 bases). The CDR3 consists of 12 residues. Trimming left V 4 bases short and J 3 bases short, with 6 bases between. CDR1 is SGHAT, CDR2 FQNNGV, per germline. Here the CDR3 DNA reads TGTGCCAGCAGCTGGGGGGACACTGAAGCTTTCTTT. Translating gives CASSWGDTEAFF.

This chain links TRBV9 with TRBJ1-3; D remains ambiguous. The CDR3 is made up of 14 amino acids. CDR1 and CDR2 (germline): SGDLS, YYNGEE. Trimming stripped 0 bases from V and 0 bases from J, with 4 bases between. For the CDR3, the DNA is TGTGCCAGCAGCGTAGGTAGCTCTGGAAACACCATATATTTT. As protein: CASSVGSSGNTIYF.